Below, 5 T cell receptor beta chains from the same sample are listed, as sequenced in a study of T-cell reconstitution after alpha-beta-depleted transplantation in children. Unique molecular identifiers were built into the TCRbeta library. One entry per CDR3 protein, called by TCRdb with MiXCR from the PCR reads. Of some 400,000 distinct CDR3 sequences detected, around 20% appear once; the ten largest clones hold around 3.9%. Sample: PBMCs from the stem cell graft donor, taken from the stem cell graft. The receptors here all came from a human donor who donated a stem cell graft to a child with acute myeloid leukemia.

At least ten counts were recorded for this clonotype. The chain carries TRBV27 and TRBJ1-1; a weak D match, TRBD1 (6 bases). This CDR3 contains 15 residues. CDR1 is MNHEY and CDR2 is SMNVEV in the germline V gene (reference sequence). V gave up 6 bases and J gave up 4 bases, with 18 bases separating them. The CDR3 here is CASRRYREKGTEAFF. DNA of the CDR3: TGTGCCAGCAGACGTTACAGGGAGAAGGGCACTGAAGCTTTCTTT.

In DNA, the CDR3 is TGTGCCAGCAGCCAGGGGACGCAGAGGGAAAAACTGTTTTTT. It specifies CASSQGTQREKLFF. The chain uses TRBV7-9 and TRBJ1-4; a possible D gene is TRBD1 (6 bases). CDR1 and CDR2 (germline): SEHNR, FQNEAQ (reference sequence). The germline V and J ends were trimmed by 5 bases and 8 bases, with 15 bases remaining between them. This CDR3 region has 14 residues.

This clonotype was found a few times. The chain has TRBV7-2 and TRBJ1-4; D not certain. The germline gives CDR1 SGHTA, CDR2 FQGNSA. Trimming removed 0 bases at V and 4 bases at J, with 12 bases between. The CDR3 consists of 16 residues. The CDR3 loop is CASSLAGRRLNEKLFF. CDR3 DNA: TGTGCCAGCAGCTTAGCTGGTCGGCGACTTAATGAAAAACTGTTTTTT.

The chain uses TRBV5-4 and TRBJ1-1; D is possibly TRBD1 (6 bases). V was cut by 0 bases and J by 10 bases, with 16 bases left in between. This CDR3 spans 14 amino acids. Germline V gene data show CDR1 as SGHNT and CDR2 as YYREEE (reference sequence). The CDR3 bases are TGTGCCAGCAGCTTGGCCTTGAGGGAAGGGGGAGCTTTCTTT. Translating gives CASSLALREGGAFF. Combining the CDR3 with reference TRBV5-4 and TRBJ1-1 gives the whole variable domain ETGVTQSPTHLIKTRGQQVTLRCSSQSGHNTVSWYQQALGQGPQFIFQYYREEENGRGNFPPRFSGLQFPNYSSELNVNALELDDSALYLCASSLALREGGAFFGQGTRLTVV.

This clonotype was seen a few times. V and J are TRBV29-1 and TRBJ2-7; 10 bases fit TRBD1. V gave up 3 bases and J gave up 4 bases; unmatched junction bases: 3. In germline, CDR1 is SQVTM, CDR2 ANQGSEA. This CDR3 comprises 13 residues. CDR3 nucleotides: TGCAGCGTTGATGGGACAGGGGCGTACGAGCAGTACTTC. Its translation: CSVDGTGAYEQYF.